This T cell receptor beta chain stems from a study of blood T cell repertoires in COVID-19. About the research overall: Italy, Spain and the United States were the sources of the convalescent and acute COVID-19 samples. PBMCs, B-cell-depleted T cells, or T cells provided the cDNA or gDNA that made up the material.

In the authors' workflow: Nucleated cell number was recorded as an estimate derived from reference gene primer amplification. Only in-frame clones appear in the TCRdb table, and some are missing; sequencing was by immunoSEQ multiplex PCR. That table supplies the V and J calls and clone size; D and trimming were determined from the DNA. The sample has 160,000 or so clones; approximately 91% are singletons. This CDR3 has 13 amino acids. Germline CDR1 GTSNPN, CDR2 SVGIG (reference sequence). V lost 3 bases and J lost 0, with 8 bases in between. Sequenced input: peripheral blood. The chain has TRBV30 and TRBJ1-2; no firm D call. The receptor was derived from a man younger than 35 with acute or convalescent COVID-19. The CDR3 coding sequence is TGTGCCTGGAGAGATACAGCTAACTATGGCTACACCTTC. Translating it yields CAWRDTANYGYTF.